This T cell receptor (beta chain) emerged from a study of blood T cell repertoires in COVID-19. At the level of the study: PBMCs, B-cell-depleted T cells, or T cells were the source of the cDNA or gDNA that made up the material.

Germline V gene lookup returns CDR1 MDHEN and CDR2 SYDVKM. V was clipped by 8 bases and J by 5 bases, with 9 bases between them. The CDR3 consists of 12 residues. Profiled with immunoSEQ multiplex PCR; TCRdb holds only in-frame clones, not every one. Of around 110,000 clones in the sample, 86% were seen once. The gene calls are TRBV28 and TRBJ1-4; D not certain. This sequence was found in a man aged 40-49 years with acute or convalescent COVID-19. Material: peripheral blood. The CDR3 nucleotides are TGTGCCAGCTCGGTCCCAAATGAAAAACTGTTTTTT. This codes for CASSVPNEKLFF.